This TCR beta chain derives from a study of cytomegalovirus exposure and HLA in healthy donors. Assay: immunoSEQ multiplex PCR; the TCRdb copy retains only in-frame clones and omits some. The sample has about 280,000 clones; around 89% are singletons. In this sample, this clone turned up once. As yet, its antigen is unknown. General study results and limits: Some TCR beta chains (164 of them) were listed as cytomegalovirus-associated.

Trimming pared 7 bases from V and 4 bases from J, leaving 16 bases between. Germline V lookup: CDR1 MGHRA, CDR2 YSYEKL. This CDR3 comprises 15 residues. The receptor comes from a woman younger than 30 in good health and CMV-seronegative. Sequencing was performed on PBMCs. The chain recombines TRBV4-1 with TRBJ1-4; no firm D call. CDR3 region: CASKAGSPGNEKLFF. DNA for the CDR3: TGCGCCAGCAAGGCGGGGAGCCCCGGTAATGAAAAACTGTTTTTT.